This is a list of T cell receptor beta chains from one sample in a study of T cells in tuberculosis. This table comes from immunoSEQ multiplex PCR, and its TCRdb copy is limited to in-frame clones, with some not included. The sample carries fewer than 11,000 clones, about 93% recorded once. Sequencing was carried out using PBMCs. Source of these receptors: an adult with tuberculosis. CDR3s include the opening cysteine and the closing phenylalanine or tryptophan. D genes are given only for firm matches. Size is omitted from some rows. Given values are once, few, many or a class for expanded clones.

>TRBD1|TRBJ1-5|.|TRBV27
TGTGCCAGTACCCGGAGAGGGGGCCTTAGCAATCAGCCCCAGCATTTT
CASTRRGGLSNQPQHF
>.|TRBJ2-1|once|TRBV30
TGTGCCTGGACCTCCTTTGTGGGGGGGCTCCAGTTCTTC
CAWTSFVGGLQFF
>.|TRBJ2-6|.|TRBV27
TGTGCCAGCAGTGATGGAACAGCTGGGGCCAACGTCCTGACTTTC
CASSDGTAGANVLTF
>.|TRBJ2-7|.|TRBV7-9
TGTGCCAGCAGCCGGGTCGAGACTACCTCCTACGAGCAGTACTTC
CASSRVETTSYEQYF
>.|TRBJ2-7|.|TRBV7-9
TGTGCCAGCAGCTTACCAGGCTCATTCTACGAGCAGTACTTC
CASSLPGSFYEQYF
>.|TRBJ1-1|once|TRBV27
TGTGCCAGCAGTCCCGTCGGGGGAGGAACTGAAGCTTTCTTT
CASSPVGGGTEAFF
>.|TRBJ2-2|.|TRBV18
TGTGCCAGCTCCCCCCTATCGACAGAGAACACCGGGGAGCTGTTTTTT
CASSPLSTENTGELFF
>.|TRBJ2-3|.|TRBV19
TGTGCCAGTAGACCTGGAGGAGATACGCAGTATTTT
CASRPGGDTQYF
>TRBD1|TRBJ1-3|.|TRBV4-1
TGCGCCAGCAGCCCTACAGGGGCAAACACCATATATTTT
CASSPTGANTIYF
>.|TRBJ2-3|.|TRBV7-9
TGTGCCAGCAGCTTGGGGACTTTTGTCACAGATACGCAGTATTTT
CASSLGTFVTDTQYF
>TRBD1|TRBJ2-3|.|TRBV29-1
TGCAGCGTTGAAGATCCCATACAGGGGTGGGGTAGCACAGATACGCAGTATTTT
CSVEDPIQGWGSTDTQYF
>.|TRBJ2-2|.|TRBV4-1
TGCGCCAGCAGCCAAACCCCGGGACAGAACACCGGGGAGCTGTTTTTT
CASSQTPGQNTGELFF
>.|TRBJ1-5|.|TRBV6-5
TGTGCCAGCAGTTATTCCAGAAACAATCAGCCCCAGCATTTT
CASSYSRNNQPQHF
>.|TRBJ1-1|.|TRBV5-1
TGCGCCAGCAGCTTGGTTAGGGGGATCAAAAACACTGAAGCTTTCTTT
CASSLVRGIKNTEAFF
>.|TRBJ1-5|.|TRBV5-1
TGCGCCAGCAGCTTGTCGGGGGGGGATCAGCCCCAGCATTTT
CASSLSGGDQPQHF
>TRBD1|TRBJ1-5|.|TRBV18
TGTGCCAGCTCGGGGGACAGAGACAATCAGCCCCAGCATTTT
CASSGDRDNQPQHF
>TRBD1|TRBJ2-3|.|TRBV25-1
TGTGCCAGCAGTGAGGAACTGGGACAGGGGGCGACAGATACGCAGTATTTT
CASSEELGQGATDTQYF
>TRBD1|TRBJ1-1|.|TRBV6-1
TGTGCCAGCGGGACAGGGAGTACTGAAGCTTTCTTT
CASGTGSTEAFF
>.|TRBJ2-7|.|TRBV29-1
TGCAGCGTTGAACAGGGGACCCCTCGCGAGCAGTACTTC
CSVEQGTPREQYF
>.|TRBJ1-1|.|TRBV10-2
TGCGCCAGCGGGCCCCCTTTGGGTGAAGCTTTCTTT
CASGPPLGEAFF
>TRBD1|TRBJ2-1|.|TRBV5-1
TGCGCCAGCCGCCTGATAACAGGGGCTAGGAATGAGCAGTTCTTC
CASRLITGARNEQFF
>TRBD1|TRBJ2-1|.|TRBV7-8
TGTGCCAGCAGCCGCGGGGACAGGGAAAATGAGCAGTTCTTC
CASSRGDRENEQFF
>TRBD1|TRBJ2-3|.|TRBV25-1
TGTGCCAGCAGTGAATTCCGGACAGGGGATATAGATACGCAGTATTTT
CASSEFRTGDIDTQYF
>TRBD1|TRBJ2-7|.|TRBV5-1
TGCGCCAGCAGCGGACCACCGGGACAGGGGGAGTATGAGCAGTACTTC
CASSGPPGQGEYEQYF
>.|TRBJ2-2|.|TRBV9
TGTGCCAGCAGCGTAGGGGGACTCGGTAACACCGGGGAGCTGTTTTTT
CASSVGGLGNTGELFF
>TRBD1|TRBJ1-6|once|TRBV6-5
TGTGCCAGCAGTTCCCTGGGCAGGGGGGATAATTCACCCCTCCACTTT
CASSSLGRGDNSPLHF
>.|TRBJ2-1|.|TRBV9
TGTGCCAGCAGCGTAATGGGGGCTTCCTACAATGAGCAGTTCTTC
CASSVMGASYNEQFF
>TRBD2|TRBJ2-1|.|TRBV29-1
TGCAGCGCAGGTGGGCTAGCGGGAGTCGTTGAGCAGTTCTTC
CSAGGLAGVVEQFF
>.|TRBJ1-2|.|TRBV9
TGTGCCAGCAGCGTAGGGGGGACAATCGGAGGCTATGGCTACACCTTC
CASSVGGTIGGYGYTF
>TRBD1|TRBJ1-2|.|TRBV18
TGTGCCAGCTCACCCACAGGGGAGGATGGCTACACCTTC
CASSPTGEDGYTF
>.|TRBJ1-1|once|TRBV6-5
TGTGCCAGCAGAATACAGGGGAACACTGAAGCTTTCTTT
CASRIQGNTEAFF
>.|TRBJ1-2|.|TRBV27
TGTGCCAGCAGAACGAACCAGTACGGCTACACCTTC
CASRTNQYGYTF
>TRBD1|TRBJ2-5|once|TRBV19
TGTGCCAGTAGTCCAGGGACAGGAGGTTCAGAGACCCAGTACTTC
CASSPGTGGSETQYF
>.|TRBJ1-4|.|TRBV9
TGTGCCAGCAGCGCCGTCATTGGGTCCCCAGGGAATGAAAAACTGTTTTTT
CASSAVIGSPGNEKLFF
>.|TRBJ2-7|.|TRBV5-6
TGTGCCAGCAGCAAACTCGACAGGACCTCCTACGAGCAGTACTTC
CASSKLDRTSYEQYF
>TRBD1|TRBJ1-4|.|TRBV4-1
TGCGCCAGCAGCCAGTCAACAGGGGGCGCTAATGAAAAACTGTTTTTT
CASSQSTGGANEKLFF
>.|TRBJ2-7|.|TRBV6-5
TGTGCCAGCAGTTACTTTGCGGGCGAGCAGTACTTC
CASSYFAGEQYF
>TRBD2|TRBJ2-7|.|TRBV2
TGTGCCAGCAGGCTTGAGCGGGGGGCCTGGGACGAGCAGTACTTC
CASRLERGAWDEQYF
>TRBD1|TRBJ2-7|.|TRBV30
TGTGCCTGGAGTGTGCCCGGGACAGCGTCCTACGAGCAGTACTTC
CAWSVPGTASYEQYF
>.|TRBJ1-1|.|TRBV5-1
TGCGCCAGCAGCTTGCAGGCGAACACTGAAGCTTTCTTT
CASSLQANTEAFF
>TRBD2|TRBJ2-7|.|TRBV11-3
TGTGCCAGCAGCTTTTCCGGGGGGTCCTACGAGCAGTACTTC
CASSFSGGSYEQYF
>.|TRBJ2-5|.|TRBV6-5
TGTGCCAGCAGTACCCGCGCAGGGGAAGATGAGCCCCAGTACTTC
CASSTRAGEDEPQYF
>TRBD2|TRBJ2-5|.|TRBV11-2
TGTGCCAGCAGCTTAGGGGTGACTAGCGGGTACCAAGAGACCCAGTACTTC
CASSLGVTSGYQETQYF
>.|TRBJ2-4|.|TRBV9
TGTGCCAGCACCACCCGGGCGGGACGTTTAGCCAAAAACATTCAGTACTTC
CASTTRAGRLAKNIQYF
>.|TRBJ2-3|.|TRBV18
TGTGCCAGCCGACTAGGCACAGATACGCAGTATTTT
CASRLGTDTQYF
>.|TRBJ2-5|once|TRBV21-1
TGTGCCAGCAGCGGACAGGGGGGAGAGGAGACCCAGTACTTC
CASSGQGGEETQYF
>.|TRBJ1-1|.|TRBV11-3
TGTGCCAGCAGCTTAGTCGGGAGGACAGAGCTTTTCTTT
CASSLVGRTELFF
>.|TRBJ2-7|.|TRBV5-1
TGCGCCAGCAGCTTGAGTTCACAGGGGAGGTACGAGCAGTACTTC
CASSLSSQGRYEQYF
>TRBD2|TRBJ2-4|once|TRBV14
TGTGCCAGCAGCCCCGGACACCTGGGGGGGGACTTAGCCAAAAACATTCAGTACTTC
CASSPGHLGGDLAKNIQYF
>.|TRBJ1-2|.|TRBV5-8
TGTGCCAGCAGCTTGGCGGCAGCGCCTTATGGCTACACCTTC
CASSLAAAPYGYTF
>.|TRBJ2-7|once|TRBV11-2
TGTGCCAGCAGCCAGTGGGAGCGGTCGGATGGCGAGCAGTACTTC
CASSQWERSDGEQYF
>.|TRBJ2-7|.|TRBV21-1
TGTGCCAGCAGCAAAGCCTGCAGGGGCGGTGGTTACGAGCAGTACTTC
CASSKACRGGGYEQYF
>TRBD2|TRBJ2-1|.|TRBV10-3
TGTGCCATCAGTGATAAAACTAGCGGGGGCCCAAGCTCCTACAATGAGCAGTTCTTC
CAISDKTSGGPSSYNEQFF
>TRBD1|TRBJ1-4|.|TRBV13
TGTGCCAGCAGCGGATATGGGACAGGAGACGAAAAACTGTTTTTT
CASSGYGTGDEKLFF
>.|TRBJ2-1|.|TRBV7-2
TGTGCCAGCAGCGCGGGCGGGGAGCAGTTCTTC
CASSAGGEQFF
>.|TRBJ2-2|.|TRBV7-9
TGTGCCAGCAGCTCAGGAACCAACACCGGGGAGCTGTTTTTT
CASSSGTNTGELFF
>TRBD1|TRBJ1-1|.|TRBV5-4
TGTGCCAGCAGACTTCGACAGGGAAACACTGAAGCTTTCTTT
CASRLRQGNTEAFF
>TRBD1|TRBJ2-7|.|TRBV9
TGTGCCAGCAACTCCGGGACAGGGGTTCGCGAGCAGTACTTC
CASNSGTGVREQYF
>TRBD1|TRBJ2-4|.|TRBV2
TGTGCCAGCAGTTATAACAGGGGGGTAGGGTCCAAAAACATTCAGTACTTC
CASSYNRGVGSKNIQYF